This TCR beta chain was captured in a study of T cell responses to AZD1222 COVID-19 vaccine. Regarding the study as a whole: Targeting of unmutated variant regions was reportedly seen in nearly half of spike-specific TCRs. The span of vaccine-associated CD4 TCRs extended across spike, with dominance at 160-218 and 743-854.

This clone has only one observation. What it recognizes is unknown. Repertoires were generated with immunoSEQ multiplex PCR, while TCRdb's copy carries only in-frame clones and drops some. The data contain approximately 100,000 clones, 90% of them seen just once; the ten biggest clones take up 1% to 1.5%. The sequences come from peripheral blood, collected on day 0 of AZD1222 vaccination. The clonotype was recovered from an adult in good health.

The DNA of the CDR3 is TGTGCCAGCAGCTTTGGGGGAAACACCATATATTTT. This gives the protein CASSFGGNTIYF. The V gene is TRBV7-9, the J gene TRBJ1-3; D is unresolved. The germline CDR1 and CDR2 sequences are SEHNR and FQNEAQ (reference sequence). Trimming removed 3 bases at V and 4 bases at J, with 4 bases between. CDR3 length: 12 residues.